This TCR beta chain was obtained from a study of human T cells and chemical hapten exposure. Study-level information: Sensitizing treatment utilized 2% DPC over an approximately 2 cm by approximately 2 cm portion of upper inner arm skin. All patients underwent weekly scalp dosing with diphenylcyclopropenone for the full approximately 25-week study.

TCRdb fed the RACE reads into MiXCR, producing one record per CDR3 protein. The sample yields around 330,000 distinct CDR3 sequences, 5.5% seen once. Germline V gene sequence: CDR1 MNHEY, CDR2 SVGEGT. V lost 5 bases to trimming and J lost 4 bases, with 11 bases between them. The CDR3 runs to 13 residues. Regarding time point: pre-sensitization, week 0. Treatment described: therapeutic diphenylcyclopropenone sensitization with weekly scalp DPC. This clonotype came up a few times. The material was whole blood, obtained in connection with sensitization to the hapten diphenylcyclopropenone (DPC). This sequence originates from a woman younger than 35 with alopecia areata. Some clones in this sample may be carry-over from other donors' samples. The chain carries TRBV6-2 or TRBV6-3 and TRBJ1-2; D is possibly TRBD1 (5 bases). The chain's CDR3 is CASSQGWIYGYTF. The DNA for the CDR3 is TGTGCCAGCAGTCAGGGTTGGATCTATGGCTACACCTTC.